These 29 T cell receptor beta chains originate from one sample sequenced in a study of blood T cells in healthy people across ages. With a J-beta primer mix and a sample-barcoded 5' primer, a second PCR ran 7 to 11 cycles. Each CDR3 protein gets one entry after TCRdb re-called the 5' RACE reads with MiXCR. The sample has about 1.5 million distinct CDR3 sequences; 42% are singletons. Sequences were obtained from blood. These receptors were obtained from a woman under 30 in good health.

This clonotype was counted a few times. This rearrangement joins TRBV10-3 to TRBJ2-7; D remains unclear. The CDR3 runs 14 residues. The germline V gene has CDR1 ENHRY and CDR2 SYGVKD. Trimming removed 0 bases from V and 2 bases from J, with 8 bases in between. The CDR3: CAISESTETYEQYF. Here the CDR3 DNA reads TGTGCCATCAGTGAGTCGACCGAAACCTACGAGCAGTACTTC.

This clonotype was counted at least ten times. V usage is TRBV29-1 and J usage is TRBJ1-1, with D possibly TRBD1 on 6 matching bases. V lost 4 bases and J lost 2, with 11 bases in between. This CDR3 region has 13 residues. The germline gives CDR1 SQVTM, CDR2 ANQGSEA. The CDR3 here is CSVGQVLNTEAFF. CDR3 bases: TGCAGCGTTGGACAGGTCTTAAACACTGAAGCTTTCTTT. Supplemented by reference TRBV29-1 and TRBJ1-1, the full variable domain reads SAVISQKPSRDICQRGTSLTIQCQVDSQVTMMFWYRQQPGQSLTLIATANQGSEATYESGFVIDKFPISRPNLTFSTLTVSNMSPEDSSIYLCSVGQVLNTEAFFGQGTRLTVV.

V and J are TRBV28 and TRBJ1-2, with D tentatively TRBD1 (5 bases). V was pared by 3 bases and J by 2 bases, with 10 bases between. CDR1 MDHEN and CDR2 SYDVKM come from the germline V gene. CDR3 size: 14 residues. The CDR3 coding sequence is TGTGCCAGCAGTTTCCGGGACGGAAACTATGGCTACACCTTC. Protein sequence: CASSFRDGNYGYTF.

The rearrangement joins TRBV4-2 to TRBJ2-5; TRBD2 agrees at 9 bases. With 0 bases clipped from V and 2 bases from J, the junction kept 7 bases outside the gene matches. CDR1 is LGHNA and CDR2 is YNFKEQ in the germline V gene. The CDR3 is 17 amino acids. CDR3 nucleotide sequence: TGTGCCAGCAGCCAAGAACCTGAGCGGGGGGTGCAAGAGACCCAGTACTTC. Translating it yields CASSQEPERGVQETQYF.

The V gene is TRBV14, the J gene TRBJ2-1; a weak D match, TRBD2 (6 bases). The CDR3 loop spans 13 amino acids. V lost 3 bases to trimming and J lost 11 bases, with 14 bases between them. CDR1 and CDR2 (germline): SGHDN, FVKESK. CDR3 nucleotides: TGTGCCAGCAGCCAGCTTCCTCGCGGGAAGCAGTTCTTC. Amino acid sequence: CASSQLPRGKQFF.

This clonotype came up a few times. This chain connects TRBV7-2 to TRBJ1-2, with 8 bases that match TRBD1. From germline, CDR1 is SGHTA and CDR2 FQGNSA. This CDR3 has 15 amino acids. The ends lost 3 bases at V and 1 base at J; junction bases unmatched: 4. The CDR3 coding sequence is TGTGCCAGCAGCTTGACAGGGGTCGATAACTATGGCTACACCTTC. This sequence encodes CASSLTGVDNYGYTF.

The rearrangement joins TRBV9 to TRBJ1-2, with 9 positions matching TRBD1. The V gene's germline CDR1 is SGDLS and CDR2 YYNGEE. The V and J ends lost 4 bases and 6 bases, in that order; junction bases with no gene match: 10. There are 15 residues in the CDR3. CDR3 in amino acids: CASSQYTTGGNGYTF. CDR3 in DNA: TGTGCCAGCAGCCAATACACGACAGGGGGGAATGGCTACACCTTC. Filled out from reference TRBV9 and TRBJ1-2, the complete variable domain reads DSGVTQTPKHLITATGQRVTLRCSPRSGDLSVYWYQQSLDQGLQFLIQYYNGEERAKGNILERFSAQQFPDLHSELNLSSLELGDSALYFCASSQYTTGGNGYTFGSGTRLTVV.

The chain carries TRBV6-4 and TRBJ2-3; unclear D gene. The CDR3 totals 13 residues. V shed 3 bases and J shed 4 bases, with 8 bases lying between them. Germline V lookup: CDR1 MRHNA, CDR2 SNTAGT. This CDR3 is CASSDGEADTQYF. The CDR3 coding sequence is TGTGCCAGCAGTGATGGGGAAGCAGATACGCAGTATTTT.

J is TRBJ2-5 and V is TRBV13; 9 bases agree with TRBD2. The J call may be mistaken, given a closer DNA end match to TRBJ2-7. The germline CDR1 and CDR2 sequences are PRHDT and FYEKMQ (reference sequence). CDR3 length equals 16 residues. The CDR3, as DNA: TGTGCCAGCAGCCCCAGGACTAGCGAATTTACCTACGAGCAGTACTTC. Translation: CASSPRTSEFTYEQYF.

The gene calls are TRBV27 and TRBJ2-1, with D uncertain. CDR1 and CDR2 from the germline V gene are MNHEY and SMNVEV (reference sequence). This CDR3 comprises 16 residues. Trimming left V 3 bases short and J 4 bases short, with 16 bases between. CDR3 sequence: CASSFDGSVPYNEQFF. DNA for the CDR3: TGTGCCAGCAGTTTTGACGGGTCTGTTCCTTACAATGAGCAGTTCTTC.

The rearrangement links TRBV25-1 to TRBJ2-4, with 7 nucleotides matching TRBD2. Germline CDR1 MGHDK, CDR2 SYGVNS. CDR3 length equals 15 residues. The trim removed 3 bases at V and 0 bases at J, leaving 2 bases unmatched. The CDR3 region is CASSDREGAKNIQYF. The CDR3 DNA reads TGTGCCAGCAGTGATAGGGAGGGAGCCAAAAACATTCAGTACTTC.

The chain uses TRBV21-1 and TRBJ2-3; TRBD1 reflects the table's D call only, with no check against the DNA. TRBV21-1 is a recognized pseudogene. The CDR3 length is 14 residues. The CDR3 nucleotides are TGTGCCAGCCGTGAGGACAGGGACACAGATACGCAGTATTTT. Translating gives CASREDRDTDTQYF.

This clonotype was picked up a small number of times. The chain has TRBV5-1 and TRBJ1-2; D perhaps matches TRBD1 (5 bases). This CDR3 spans 13 amino acids. Trimming stripped 5 bases from V and 9 bases from J, with 17 bases between. CDR1 is SGHRS and CDR2 is YFSETQ in the germline V gene. CDR3 amino acids: CASSRETSGRYTF. As DNA, the CDR3 is TGCGCCAGCAGTAGAGAGACGTCGGGACGCTACACCTTC.

This chain connects TRBV12-3 or TRBV12-4 to TRBJ1-2; a possible D gene is TRBD1 (6 bases). Trimming took off 4 bases at V and 5 bases at J, with 14 bases between the two ends. The CDR3 totals 14 residues. The chain's CDR3 is CASSSEGGVYGYTF. CDR3 coding DNA: TGTGCCAGCAGTTCCGAAGGGGGGGTTTATGGCTACACCTTC.

This chain's CDR3 is CASSSAVVYNEQFF. The DNA of the CDR3 is TGTGCCAGCAGCTCCGCGGTGGTCTACAATGAGCAGTTCTTC. The gene calls are TRBV7-8 and TRBJ2-1; D not certain. V lost 4 bases to trimming and J lost 3 bases, with 10 bases between them. Germline values: CDR1 SGHVS, CDR2 FQNEAQ. CDR3 length equals 14 residues.

V is TRBV11-2 and J is TRBJ1-2, with D possibly matching TRBD1 (6 bases). The CDR3 covers 12 residues. The germline V gene has CDR1 SGHAT and CDR2 FQNNGV. V lost 4 bases and J 6 bases, leaving 9 bases between the germline ends. The CDR3 sequence is CASSYHRDGYTF. The CDR3 DNA sequence: TGTGCCAGCAGCTACCACAGGGATGGCTACACCTTC.

The genes are TRBV11-2 and TRBJ2-7; TRBD2 matches at 9 bases. The DNA end is more similar to TRBJ2-4, so the J call may be wrong. In germline, CDR1 is SGHAT, CDR2 FQNNGV. The CDR3 runs 21 residues. CDR3 amino acids: CASSLESAVAGAGGAKNIQYF. The CDR3, as DNA: TGTGCCAGCAGCTTAGAATCGGCGGTAGCGGGAGCCGGGGGGGCCAAAAACATTCAGTACTTC.

The CDR3 spells CAISDRTGSSYNEQFF. The DNA of the CDR3 is TGTGCCATCAGTGATCGGACAGGGAGCTCCTACAATGAGCAGTTCTTC. V is TRBV10-3 and J is TRBJ2-1; 8 bases align to TRBD1. Germline-derived CDR1 and CDR2 are ENHRY and SYGVKD. The CDR3 has 16 residues. V was pared by 3 bases and J by 0 bases, with 4 bases of the junction left unmatched.

V usage is TRBV7-2 and J usage is TRBJ2-5, with a possible D match to TRBD1 (5 bases). V lost 7 bases and J lost 11, with 14 bases in between. CDR1 is SGHTA, CDR2 FQGNSA, per germline. The CDR3 consists of 11 residues. The CDR3 is CASTSGLQQYF. The CDR3, as DNA: TGTGCCAGCACCTCAGGGTTGCAGCAGTACTTC.

In its sample, this clonotype was seen many times. This chain connects TRBV6-2 or TRBV6-3 to TRBJ2-1, with 8 bases lining up with TRBD2. The CDR3 has 15 amino acids. In germline, CDR1 is MNHEY, CDR2 SVGEGT. V was pared by 6 bases and J by 9 bases, with 13 bases of the junction left unmatched. The CDR3 loop is CASRSTGLVSIEQFF. The DNA of the CDR3 is TGTGCCAGCAGGTCCACGGGACTAGTCTCTATTGAGCAGTTCTTC.

This clonotype has just a few counts. V is TRBV5-1 and J is TRBJ2-1; 8 bases are a match to TRBD2. This CDR3 region has 17 residues. Trimming cost V 3 bases and J 0 bases; bases outside gene matches: 8. CDR1 SGHRS and CDR2 YFSETQ come from the germline V gene. The CDR3 loop is CASSSPTGGGSYNEQFF. The CDR3 DNA reads as TGCGCCAGCAGCTCCCCGACGGGAGGGGGCTCCTACAATGAGCAGTTCTTC.

This chain uses TRBV9 with TRBJ2-1, with 14 bases identical to TRBD2. CDR1 and CDR2 (germline): SGDLS, YYNGEE. The CDR3 is made up of 15 amino acids. Trimming cost V 0 bases and J 14 bases; bases outside gene matches: 7. The CDR3 DNA reads as TGTGCCAGCAGCGTAGAGGGACTAGCGGGGGAAAGTGAGTTCTTC. Encoded protein: CASSVEGLAGESEFF.

The sample holds a few counts of this clonotype. The chain couples TRBV5-1 to TRBJ1-1; 9 bases fit TRBD1. The CDR3 sequence is 15 residues long. With V trimmed by 1 base and J by 7 bases, 8 bases remained unmatched. Germline V gene data show CDR1 as SGHRS and CDR2 as YFSETQ. This CDR3 reads CASSLTWGTGSEAFF. The CDR3 bases are TGCGCCAGCAGCTTGACCTGGGGGACAGGGAGTGAAGCTTTCTTT.

This clonotype turned up a few times. The chain recombines TRBV3-1 with TRBJ2-7; D ambiguous. The CDR3 has 15 amino acids. Germline values: CDR1 LGHDT, CDR2 YNNKEL (reference sequence). With 0 bases removed from V and 2 bases from J, the gap between germline ends came to 11 bases. CDR3 nucleotide sequence: TGTGCCAGCAGCCAAGATGAAGGGTCGCCCTACGAGCAGTACTTC. Translation: CASSQDEGSPYEQYF.

About this clonotype itself: The junction and the germline gene differ at one end; a read error may be behind it. The chain combines TRBV20-1 with TRBJ1-5, with D tentatively TRBD1 (5 bases). This CDR3 is built from 13 residues. Germline assignment: CDR1 DFQATT and CDR2 SNEGSKA (reference sequence). Here the CDR3 reads CSGGHSSSQPQHF. The CDR3 nucleotides read TGCAGTGGGGGCCACTCGAGCAGTCAGCCCCAGCATTTT.

The genes are TRBV2 and TRBJ2-1; 14 bases are a match to TRBD2. Germline lookup yields CDR1 SNHLY and CDR2 FYNNEI. The CDR3 spans 14 residues. V lost 7 bases to trimming and J lost 9 bases; unmatched junction nucleotides: 5. The CDR3 here is CASIGTSGSGEQFF. CDR3 DNA: TGTGCCAGCATCGGGACTAGCGGGAGTGGTGAGCAGTTCTTC.

This chain connects TRBV7-9 to TRBJ2-1; D gene ambiguous. CDR3 size: 14 residues. V was trimmed by 1 base and J by 5 bases, leaving 9 bases between them. CDR1 and CDR2 (germline): SEHNR, FQNEAQ (reference sequence). The DNA for the CDR3 is TGTGCCAGCAGCTTAGTTGTCACAAACAATGAGCAGTTCTTC. Amino acid sequence: CASSLVVTNNEQFF.

This clonotype was counted only a few times. The V and J genes are TRBV20-1 and TRBJ1-2, with D uncertain. CDR3 size: 10 residues. Per the germline V gene, CDR1 is DFQATT and CDR2 is SNEGSKA (reference sequence). V gave up 4 bases and J gave up 7 bases, with 7 bases separating them. CDR3 protein: CSATGVGYTF. In nucleotides, the CDR3 is TGCAGTGCTACGGGTGTTGGCTACACCTTC.

The V and J genes are TRBV7-2 and TRBJ1-4; tentative D call: TRBD1 (6 bases). V was trimmed by 4 bases and J by 4 bases, leaving 13 bases between them. CDR3 length: 15 amino acids. In germline, CDR1 is SGHTA, CDR2 FQGNSA. The CDR3 loop reads CASSWGAGVNEKLFF. As DNA, the CDR3 is TGTGCCAGCAGCTGGGGCGCAGGGGTTAATGAAAAACTGTTTTTT.